Shown below are 24 T cell receptor beta chains from a single sample sequenced in a study of cytomegalovirus exposure and HLA in healthy donors. A multiplex PCR was run with 60 Vbeta primers and 13 Jbeta primers. The protocol was immunoSEQ multiplex PCR, while the TCRdb copy is restricted to in-frame clones and leaves out a portion. Of some 130,000 clones listed, approximately 80% are singletons. The sequenced material came from PBMCs. These receptors originate from a man in his forties or fifties in good health and CMV-seronegative.

The chain combines TRBV10-3 with TRBJ2-7; no definite D call. Trimming left V 2 bases short and J 7 bases short, with 12 bases between. CDR3 length equals 13 residues. Germline CDR1 is ENHRY and CDR2 is SYGVKD. Here the CDR3 reads CAISEGPPKEQYF. CDR3 nucleotide sequence: TGTGCCATCAGTGAGGGCCCCCCGAAGGAGCAGTACTTC.

V gene TRBV5-6 combines with J gene TRBJ2-7; tentatively, D is TRBD2 (7 bases). The CDR3 is 16 amino acids. The germline V and J ends were trimmed by 0 bases and 6 bases, with 19 bases remaining between them. The germline V gene encodes CDR1 SGHDT and CDR2 YYEEEE. CDR3 in DNA: TGTGCCAGCAGCTTGGTGGGCGGGGGCTTCAGGGGCGAGCAGTACTTC. Translation: CASSLVGGGFRGEQYF. The full variable domain, in which reference TRBV5-6 and TRBJ2-7 provide the parts outside the CDR3, is DAGVTQSPTHLIKTRGQQVTLRCSPKSGHDTVSWYQQALGQGPQFIFQYYEEEERQRGNFPDRFSGHQFPNYSSELNVNALLLGDSALYLCASSLVGGGFRGEQYFGPGTRLTVT.

The chain links TRBV5-1 to TRBJ2-2, with D possibly TRBD2 on 5 matching bases. CDR1 is SGHRS, CDR2 YFSETQ, per germline. The CDR3 contains 16 residues. Trimming stripped 0 bases from V and 5 bases from J, with 14 bases between. This CDR3 is CASSLAEGSRTGELFF. CDR3 in DNA: TGCGCCAGCAGCTTGGCCGAGGGTTCCCGTACCGGGGAGCTGTTTTTT.

For the CDR3, the DNA is TGTGCCAGCAGTTACTCGGGAGGAGCTAACTATGGCTACACCTTC. Its translation is CASSYSGGANYGYTF. The genes are TRBV6-5 and TRBJ1-2; D gene unclear. From germline, CDR1 is MNHEY and CDR2 SVGAGI. Trimming removed 0 bases from V and 0 bases from J, with 8 bases in between. CDR3 length equals 15 residues.

The chain is built from TRBV29-1 and TRBJ2-3; D remains ambiguous. The germline V and J ends were trimmed by 5 bases and 1 base, with 7 bases remaining between them. Per germline, CDR1 SQVTM and CDR2 ANQGSEA. The CDR3 runs 12 residues. The CDR3 loop is CSVSPGTDTQYF. In DNA, the CDR3 is TGCAGCGTTTCCCCGGGCACAGATACGCAGTATTTT.

This sequence joins TRBV5-6 and TRBJ2-5; 8 bases are shared with TRBD2. The V gene's germline CDR1 is SGHDT and CDR2 YYEEEE. Germline trimming cut 2 bases from V and 1 base from J; bases unmatched to any gene: 7. The CDR3 spans 16 residues. CDR3 in amino acids: CASSFPTTSGQETQYF. Written as DNA, the CDR3 is TGTGCCAGCAGCTTCCCCACCACTAGCGGCCAAGAGACCCAGTACTTC.

This clone was recorded many times. The J gene is TRBJ2-3, the V gene TRBV4-2, with a weak D call TRBD2 (5 bases). This CDR3 has 16 amino acids. Germline CDR1 is LGHNA and CDR2 is YNFKEQ. Trimming removed 0 bases at V and 3 bases at J, with 13 bases between. CDR3 nucleotides: TGTGCCAGCAGCCAAGATGGGCAACCGGGGACAGATACGCAGTATTTT. Its translation is CASSQDGQPGTDTQYF.

J is TRBJ2-3 and V is TRBV5-4, with D perhaps matching TRBD2 (6 bases). In germline, CDR1 is SGHNT, CDR2 YYREEE (reference sequence). The ends were cut back, 4 bases at V and 4 bases at J, with 25 bases in the middle. The CDR3 extends over 18 amino acids. DNA of the CDR3: TGTGCCAGCAGCCCTACGTCAACCCCCTTAGCGGTTCCAGATACGCAGTATTTT. It specifies CASSPTSTPLAVPDTQYF.

This chain connects TRBV27 to TRBJ2-1; D not resolved. Germline loops: CDR1 MNHEY, CDR2 SMNVEV (reference sequence). Between the trimmed V and J ends, which lost 4 bases and 0 bases, there was a span of 13 bases. There are 16 residues in the CDR3. As DNA, the CDR3 is TGTGCCAGCAGTTACACACCAATAAGCTCCTACAATGAGCAGTTCTTC. Protein: CASSYTPISSYNEQFF.

CDR3 coding DNA: TGTGCCAGCAGCTCTGGACAGGGTGATGGCTACACCTTC. Translation gives CASSSGQGDGYTF. V and J are TRBV27 and TRBJ1-2; 8 bases fit TRBD1. The germline CDR1 and CDR2 sequences are MNHEY and SMNVEV (reference sequence). This CDR3 has 13 amino acids. With V trimmed by 6 bases and J by 6 bases, 6 bases remained unmatched.

This clone was counted once. The chain uses TRBV19 and TRBJ1-5; 8 nucleotides match TRBD1. This CDR3 has 17 amino acids. V dropped 6 bases and J dropped 3; count of bases not matched to a gene: 13. Germline values: CDR1 LNHDA, CDR2 SQIVND (reference sequence). The CDR3 protein is CASSTGQGVAFNQPQHF. CDR3 in DNA: TGTGCCAGTAGCACCGGACAGGGTGTGGCGTTCAATCAGCCCCAGCATTTT.

CDR3 protein: CASSMRTGVDEQFF. CDR3 nucleotide sequence: TGCGCCAGCAGCATGCGGACAGGGGTTGATGAGCAGTTCTTC. This sequence joins TRBV5-1 and TRBJ2-1, with TRBD1 identical over 9 bases. This CDR3 region has 14 residues. V shed 4 bases and J 8 bases; nucleotides not matched to a gene: 7. Germline V gives CDR1 SGHRS, CDR2 YFSETQ. Combining the CDR3 with reference TRBV5-1 and TRBJ2-1 gives the whole variable domain KAGVTQTPRYLIKTRGQQVTLSCSPISGHRSVSWYQQTPGQGLQFLFEYFSETQRNKGNFPGRFSGRQFSNSRSEMNVSTLELGDSALYLCASSMRTGVDEQFFGPGTRLTVL.

This clone was observed once. The chain uses TRBV18 and TRBJ2-7; possibly TRBD2 for D (5 bases). This CDR3 contains 14 residues. The V and J ends lost 3 bases and 0 bases respectively, with 9 bases between them. Germline lookup yields CDR1 KGHSH and CDR2 LQKENI. The CDR3 protein is CASSPRGDSYEQYF. CDR3 in DNA: TGTGCCAGCTCACCTCGGGGAGACTCCTACGAGCAGTACTTC.

CDR3 in DNA: TGTGCCAGCAGCTTGGGGGCGGGGGCAAGCTCCTACGAGCAGTACTTC. It encodes CASSLGAGASSYEQYF. The chain carries TRBV5-5 and TRBJ2-7, with D possibly TRBD2 on 7 matching bases. V was pared by 0 bases and J by 0 bases, with 13 bases between. The germline V gene encodes CDR1 SGHKS and CDR2 YYEKEE (reference sequence). The CDR3 totals 16 residues.

The V and J genes are TRBV10-3 and TRBJ2-2, with 7 bases fitting TRBD2. The CDR3 has 13 residues. Trimming removed 8 bases from V and 6 bases from J; junction bases left unmatched: 6. The germline V gene has CDR1 ENHRY and CDR2 SYGVKD. The CDR3 DNA reads TGTGCCATCCGACTAGCAGGCTCCGGGGAGCTGTTTTTT. Protein product: CAIRLAGSGELFF.

This sequence joins TRBV2 and TRBJ2-2, with 9 nucleotides matching TRBD2. This CDR3 spans 16 amino acids. The germline gives CDR1 SNHLY, CDR2 FYNNEI. The V segment lost 7 bases and the J segment 3 bases; nucleotides outside the gene matches: 9. The CDR3 loop is CASTNSGRRYTGELFF. The CDR3 nucleotides are TGTGCCAGCACTAATAGCGGGAGAAGGTACACCGGGGAGCTGTTTTTT.

This chain links TRBV4-3 with TRBJ1-1; D might be TRBD1 (5 bases). Trimming took 2 bases from V and 7 from J, leaving 20 bases between them. Germline CDR1 is LGHNA and CDR2 is YSLEER. This CDR3 comprises 16 residues. This CDR3 is CASSQNLQGIPNEAFF. In nucleotides, the CDR3 is TGCGCCAGCAGCCAAAACCTTCAGGGAATCCCGAATGAAGCTTTCTTT.

This chain links TRBV15 with TRBJ2-2; no reliable D call. Trimming took 6 bases from V and 6 from J, leaving 17 bases between them. Germline V gives CDR1 LNHNV, CDR2 YYDKDF (reference sequence). This CDR3 has 15 residues. The CDR3 reads CATSRVGHVAGELFF. The CDR3 nucleotides read TGTGCCACCAGTCGAGTTGGGCATGTCGCCGGGGAGCTGTTTTTT.

With regard to this clone: Its ends do not fully match the called genes, so a read error is possible. The rearrangement joins TRBV7-9 to TRBJ2-5; 7 nucleotides align to TRBD2. The CDR3 runs to 16 residues. Germline CDR1 reads SEHNR; CDR2 reads FQNEAQ (reference sequence). CDR3 in amino acids: CANSSPEERGGETQYF. The CDR3 bases are TGTGCCAACAGCTCCCCCGAGGAGCGGGGAGGAGAGACCCAGTACTTC.

Concerning this clone: Other DNA sequences in the sample encode the same CDR3. The chain links TRBV30 to TRBJ2-5, with 8 nucleotides matching TRBD1. The CDR3 has 17 amino acids. Germline V gives CDR1 GTSNPN, CDR2 SVGIG (reference sequence). The ends lost 4 bases at V and 5 bases at J; junction bases unmatched: 18. The DNA of the CDR3 is TGTGCCTGGATCGGACAGGGAATAACAGGGTCGCGGGAGACCCAGTACTTC. Protein sequence: CAWIGQGITGSRETQYF.

With respect to this clone: Its ends do not fully match the called genes, so a read error is possible. The chain uses TRBV7-2 and TRBJ2-1, with 12 bases aligning to TRBD2. Germline values: CDR1 SGHTA, CDR2 FQGNSA. CDR3 length: 16 amino acids. CDR3 residues: CASSLAGGFSYNEQFF. CDR3 coding DNA: TGTGCCAGCAGCCTAGCGGGGGGGTTCTCCTACAATGAGCAGTTCTTC.

The gene calls are TRBV6-1 and TRBJ2-1; 9 bases agree with TRBD1. This CDR3 has 16 amino acids. The germline V gene has CDR1 MNHNS and CDR2 SASEGT. Trimming removed 3 bases from V and 7 bases from J; junction bases left unmatched: 10. The CDR3 nucleotides read TGTGCCAGCAGTGATACAGGGGGCGAGTCGTGGAATGAGCAGTTCTTC. Its protein product is CASSDTGGESWNEQFF.

This sequence joins TRBV18 and TRBJ2-2; 9 nucleotides line up with TRBD1. With 4 bases clipped from V and 5 bases from J, the junction kept 5 bases outside the gene matches. Germline CDR1 KGHSH, CDR2 LQKENI. The CDR3 runs 15 residues. CDR3 in amino acids: CASSLLQGATGELFF. The DNA for the CDR3 is TGTGCCAGCTCACTGCTACAGGGGGCTACCGGGGAGCTGTTTTTT. The full variable domain, rest sourced from reference TRBV18 and TRBJ2-2, is NAGVMQNPRHLVRRRGQEARLRCSPMKGHSHVYWYRQLPEEGLKFMVYLQKENIIDESGMPKERFSAEFPKEGPSILRIQQVVRGDSAAYFCASSLLQGATGELFFGEGSRLTVL.

The chain has TRBV5-4 and TRBJ2-7, with TRBD1 matching over 10 bases. J was trimmed by 1 base and V by 4 bases; bases with no gene match: 11. The germline V gene encodes CDR1 SGHNT and CDR2 YYREEE (reference sequence). This CDR3 comprises 17 residues. This CDR3 is CASSGAVGQGVSYEQYF. DNA for the CDR3: TGTGCCAGCAGCGGGGCGGTCGGACAGGGGGTATCCTACGAGCAGTACTTC.